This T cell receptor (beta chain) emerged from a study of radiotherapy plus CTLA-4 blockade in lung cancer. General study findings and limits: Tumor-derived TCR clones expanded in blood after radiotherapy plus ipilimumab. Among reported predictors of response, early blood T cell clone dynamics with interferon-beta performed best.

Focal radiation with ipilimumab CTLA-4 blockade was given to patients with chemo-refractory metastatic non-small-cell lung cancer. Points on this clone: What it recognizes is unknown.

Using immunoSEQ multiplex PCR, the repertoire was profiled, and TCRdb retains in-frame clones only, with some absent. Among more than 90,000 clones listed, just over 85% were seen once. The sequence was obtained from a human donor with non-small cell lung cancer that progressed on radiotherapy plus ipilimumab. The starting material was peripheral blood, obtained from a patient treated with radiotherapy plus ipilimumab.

CDR3: CASSARTGNTEAFF. The DNA for the CDR3 is TGTGCCAGCAGCGCGAGGACAGGTAACACTGAAGCTTTCTTT. The chain joins TRBV9 to TRBJ1-1, with 7 positions matching TRBD1. The trim removed 3 bases at V and 2 bases at J, leaving 4 bases unmatched. Germline V CDR1 and CDR2: SGDLS, YYNGEE. The length of the CDR3 is 14 residues.